Each of the 4 T cell receptor beta chains below was sequenced from the same sample in a study of shared clonotypes between healthy human individuals. Produced via immunoSEQ multiplex PCR; TCRdb's table is partial and in-frame only. Altogether roughly 1,800,000 clones are present, over 85% being singletons, with the ten largest covering roughly 1.2%. CD45RO negativity and positive selection for CCR7 defined naive CD8 cells, a population that excluded terminally differentiated effector memory CD45RA+ cells. Sequenced input: naive CD8+ T cells sorted from blood. All receptors derive from a man aged 18 to 30 in good health.

This rearrangement joins TRBV9 to TRBJ2-1, with D possibly TRBD1 on 6 matching bases. Germline CDR1 and CDR2: SGDLS and YYNGEE. V dropped 3 bases and J dropped 0 bases, with 10 bases sitting between them. The CDR3 contains 15 residues. CDR3 in amino acids: CASSDRERSYNEQFF. The CDR3 coding sequence is TGTGCCAGCAGCGACAGGGAGCGCTCCTACAATGAGCAGTTCTTC. The full variable domain, completed using reference TRBV9 and TRBJ2-1, is DSGVTQTPKHLITATGQRVTLRCSPRSGDLSVYWYQQSLDQGLQFLIQYYNGEERAKGNILERFSAQQFPDLHSELNLSSLELGDSALYFCASSDRERSYNEQFFGPGTRLTVL.

The V call is TRBV2, the J call TRBJ2-1, with 9 bases that match TRBD2. Trimming took 4 bases from V and 6 from J; bases not matched to a gene: 13. The germline V gene has CDR1 SNHLY and CDR2 FYNNEI. The CDR3 consists of 17 residues. This CDR3 reads CASSGTQRGVLFNEQFF. DNA for the CDR3: TGTGCCAGCAGTGGGACTCAGCGGGGGGTGCTCTTCAATGAGCAGTTCTTC. Full variable domain (missing parts from reference TRBV2 and TRBJ2-1): EPEVTQTPSHQVTQMGQEVILRCVPISNHLYFYWYRQILGQKVEFLVSFYNNEISEKSEIFDDQFSVERPDGSNFTLKIRSTKLEDSAMYFCASSGTQRGVLFNEQFFGPGTRLTVL.

This clone was picked up one time. The chain joins TRBV4-3 to TRBJ1-6; 7 bases are a match to TRBD1. There are 16 residues in the CDR3. From germline, CDR1 is LGHNA and CDR2 YSLEER. The J segment lost 5 bases and the V segment lost 0 bases, leaving 4 bases of the junction unmatched. DNA for the CDR3: TGCGCCAGCAGCCAAGATACCGGGACAGATAATTCACCCCTCCACTTT. Translating gives CASSQDTGTDNSPLHF.

The rearrangement joins TRBV6-5 to TRBJ2-4; TRBD1 might be the D (5 bases). Germline assignment: CDR1 MNHEY and CDR2 SVGAGI. The CDR3 is 15 amino acids. V lost 6 bases and J lost 7, with 19 bases in between. CDR3 residues: CASSDWEGVVNIQYF. Written as DNA, the CDR3 is TGTGCCAGCAGCGACTGGGAAGGGGTTGTGAACATTCAGTACTTC.